The clone carrying this T cell receptor (beta chain) was counted many times. The TCR beta CDR3 regions underwent amplification from RNA transcripts. First-round RT-PCR used HTBI primers; second-round multiplex PCR followed. In TCRdb, the multiplex PCR reads were re-called with MiXCR into one record per CDR3 protein. The sample holds around 670,000 distinct CDR3 sequences, approximately 40% seen once. The data belong to a study of Graves' ophthalmopathy and Graves' hyperthyroidism. The receptor was derived from an adult man with Graves' ophthalmopathy. Sequencing input: peripheral blood.

CDR3 in amino acids: CATSSSGANVLTF. The CDR3 DNA sequence: TGTGCCACCAGCAGCTCTGGGGCCAACGTCCTGACTTTC. The chain uses TRBV15 and TRBJ2-6; the D is unclear. In germline, CDR1 is LNHNV, CDR2 YYDKDF (reference sequence). V was trimmed by 3 bases and J by 0 bases, leaving 0 bases between them. This CDR3 region has 13 residues.